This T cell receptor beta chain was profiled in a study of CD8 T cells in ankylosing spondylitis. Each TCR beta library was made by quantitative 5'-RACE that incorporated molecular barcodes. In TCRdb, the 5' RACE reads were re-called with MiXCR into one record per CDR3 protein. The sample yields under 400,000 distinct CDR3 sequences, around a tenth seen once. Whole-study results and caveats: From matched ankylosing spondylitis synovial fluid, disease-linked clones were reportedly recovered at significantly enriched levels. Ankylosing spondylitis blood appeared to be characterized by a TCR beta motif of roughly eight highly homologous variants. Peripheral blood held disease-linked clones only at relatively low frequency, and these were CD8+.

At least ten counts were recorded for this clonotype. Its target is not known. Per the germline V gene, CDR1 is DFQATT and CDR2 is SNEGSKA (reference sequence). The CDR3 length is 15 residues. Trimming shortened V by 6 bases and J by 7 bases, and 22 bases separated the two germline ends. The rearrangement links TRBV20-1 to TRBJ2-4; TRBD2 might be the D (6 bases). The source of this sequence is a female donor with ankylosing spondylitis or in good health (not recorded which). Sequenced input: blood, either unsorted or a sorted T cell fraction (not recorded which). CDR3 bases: TGCAGTGCACGTATTGGGGGGTTCCCAGGGAACATTCAGTACTTC. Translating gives CSARIGGFPGNIQYF.